The source of this T cell receptor (beta chain) is a study of cytomegalovirus exposure and HLA in healthy donors. Study observations and caveats: TCR beta chains numbering some 160 were designated cytomegalovirus-associated. Specific recognition of CMV antigens was confirmed in vitro for a few chains (all CMV-associated).

Separation from the roughly 670-subject first cohort characterized the roughly 130-subject validation cohort, to which the donors belonged. Here immunoSEQ multiplex PCR was the method, and the copy in TCRdb shows in-frame clones only, minus some. The sample holds approximately 50,000 clones; roughly 85% are singletons and the top ten take under 8.5%. A note on this clone: As yet, its antigen is unknown.

CDR1 SNHLY and CDR2 FYNNEI come from the germline V gene. This CDR3 region has 15 residues. V was cut by 10 bases and J by 0 bases, with 17 bases left in between. The clonotype originates from a woman aged 25-40 years in good health and CMV-seronegative. V and J are TRBV2 and TRBJ2-3, with D possibly being TRBD2 (6 bases). Material for sequencing was PBMCs. The CDR3 DNA sequence: TGTGCCACCCACCCGCTAGCGCGTAGCACAGATACGCAGTATTTT. This translates into CATHPLARSTDTQYF. The full variable domain, in which reference TRBV2 and TRBJ2-3 provide the parts outside the CDR3, is EPEVTQTPSHQVTQMGQEVILRCVPISNHLYFYWYRQILGQKVEFLVSFYNNEISEKSEIFDDQFSVERPDGSNFTLKIRSTKLEDSAMYFCATHPLARSTDTQYFGPGTRLTVL.